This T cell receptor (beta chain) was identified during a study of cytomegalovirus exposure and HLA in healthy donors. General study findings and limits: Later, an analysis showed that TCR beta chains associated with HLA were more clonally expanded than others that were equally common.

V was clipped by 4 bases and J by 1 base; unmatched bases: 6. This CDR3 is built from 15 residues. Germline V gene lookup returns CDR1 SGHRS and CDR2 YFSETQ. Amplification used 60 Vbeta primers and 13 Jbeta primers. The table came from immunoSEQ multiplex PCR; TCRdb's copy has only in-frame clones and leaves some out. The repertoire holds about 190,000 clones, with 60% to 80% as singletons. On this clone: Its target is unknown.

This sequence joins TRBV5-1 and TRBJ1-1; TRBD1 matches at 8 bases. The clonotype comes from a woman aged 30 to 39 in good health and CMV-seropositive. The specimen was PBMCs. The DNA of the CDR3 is TGCGCCAGCAGCCCCGGACAGGGTGGGAACACTGAAGCTTTCTTT. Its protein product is CASSPGQGGNTEAFF.